Listed here are 21 T cell receptor beta chains from one sample, sequenced in a study of read filtering for tumor transcriptome and immune sequencing. Molecular barcoded adaptors covering alpha/delta and beta/gamma chains were used on around 400 ng RNA. TCRdb re-derived calls from the reads in MiXCR, one entry per CDR3 protein. Altogether thousands of distinct CDR3 sequences are present, roughly 15% being singletons, with the ten largest covering less than 30%. Input material: a population of CD138-negative cells sorted from bone marrow. Every receptor here comes from a donor at least 40 years old with multiple myeloma.

Many counts were recorded for this clonotype. The V gene is TRBV10-2, the J gene TRBJ2-5; 10 bases map to TRBD2. Germline loops: CDR1 WSHSY, CDR2 SAAADI. V dropped 3 bases and J dropped 9; count of bases not matched to a gene: 13. The CDR3 length is 16 residues. The CDR3 DNA reads TGCGCCAGCAGTGATTCGACTAGCGGGTCACAAGTGGCCCAGTACTTC. It codes for CASSDSTSGSQVAQYF.

This clonotype appeared many times. The J gene is TRBJ2-5, the V gene TRBV6-1; 7 bases line up with TRBD1. This CDR3 contains 12 residues. Losses at the gene ends were 5 bases for V and 5 bases for J; bases not matched to a gene: 2. Germline-derived CDR1 and CDR2 are MNHNS and SASEGT. CDR3 coding DNA: TGTGCCAGCAGTCAGGACAGGGAGACCCAGTACTTC. Residues: CASSQDRETQYF.

About this clonotype itself: A far larger clone is off by one base, so a read error is likely. The chain employs TRBV6-6 and TRBJ2-1; a weak D match, TRBD1 (5 bases). The length of the CDR3 is 13 residues. V lost 3 bases and J 11 bases, leaving 14 bases between the germline ends. The V gene's germline CDR1 is MNHNY and CDR2 SVGAGI (reference sequence). The CDR3 region is CASSYSGADKQFF. The DNA for the CDR3 is TGTGCCAGCAGTTATAGTGGGGCCGATAAGCAGTTCTTC.

For this clonotype: A read error likely explains this, since a far larger clone differs by one base. V gene TRBV7-2 combines with J gene TRBJ2-3; tentative D call: TRBD1 (6 bases). Germline CDR1 and CDR2: SGHTA and FQGNSA. The CDR3 is made up of 13 amino acids. CDR3 region: CAGSLKGVDTQYF. The CDR3 DNA is TGTGCCGGCAGCTTAAAGGGGGTAGATACGCAGTATTTT.

At least ten counts were recorded for this clonotype. In DNA form, the CDR3 reads TGTGCCAGCAGCCCGGACCTCCAAGGGGCTCAGCCCCAGCATTTT. It codes for CASSPDLQGAQPQHF. The V and J genes are TRBV6-5 and TRBJ1-5, with TRBD1 as a possible D gene (5 bases). Trimming removed 6 bases at V and 6 bases at J, with 18 bases between. The CDR3 totals 15 residues. Per the germline V gene, CDR1 is MNHEY and CDR2 is SVGAGI.

By sample fraction, this clonotype is medium-sized. The CDR3 protein is CASEGLALFF. DNA of the CDR3: TGTGCCAGTGAGGGACTAGCTCTATTCTTC. The rearrangement uses TRBV19 and TRBJ2-1, with 9 bases aligning to TRBD2. Trimming at V came to 8 bases and at J to 16 bases, leaving 6 bases not matched to a gene. The CDR3 length is 10 residues. Germline CDR1 is LNHDA and CDR2 is SQIVND (reference sequence).

This clonotype has just a few counts. The chain is built from TRBV6-1 and TRBJ2-2, with 10 bases that match TRBD2. This CDR3 comprises 15 residues. V shed 6 bases and J 4 bases; nucleotides not matched to a gene: 5. Looked up from germline, CDR1 is MNHNS and CDR2 is SASEGT. The DNA for the CDR3 is TGTGCCAGCAGATTAACTAGCGGGGTCACCGGGGAGCTGTTTTTT. Its protein product is CASRLTSGVTGELFF.

V and J are TRBV20-1 and TRBJ2-4; TRBD1 matches 8 bases. Germline CDR1 and CDR2: DFQATT and SNEGSKA (reference sequence). The CDR3 sequence is 13 residues long. CDR3 nucleotides: TGCAGCGCGGGACAGGCAGCCAAAAACATTCAGTACTTC. Translation gives CSAGQAAKNIQYF.

Of note for this clonotype: A junction boundary mismatches the germline segment, possibly from a read error. The genes are TRBV15 and TRBJ2-3; 9 bases are a match to TRBD1. The CDR3 is made up of 17 amino acids. In germline, CDR1 is LNHNV, CDR2 YYDKDF (reference sequence). CDR3 residues: CATGSPQGAKATDTQYF. The CDR3 DNA reads as TGTGCCACCGGCAGCCCACAGGGGGCGAAAGCCACAGATACGCAGTATTTT.

At least ten counts were recorded for this clonotype. The V gene is TRBV6-1, the J gene TRBJ2-7; 14 nucleotides line up with TRBD2. Trimming at V came to 7 bases and at J to 6 bases, leaving 8 bases not matched to a gene. This CDR3 is 15 amino acids long. CDR1 MNHNS and CDR2 SASEGT come from the germline V gene. CDR3 in amino acids: CASILTSGGASEQYF. For the CDR3, the DNA is TGTGCCAGCATCCTGACTAGCGGGGGGGCCTCCGAGCAGTACTTC.

This clonotype is categorized as medium-sized. The chain couples TRBV7-6 to TRBJ2-1; 7 nucleotides line up with TRBD1. The ends lost 5 bases at V and 10 bases at J; junction bases unmatched: 14. CDR3 length: 15 residues. Germline lookup yields CDR1 SGHVS and CDR2 FNYEAQ. The CDR3 nucleotides read TGTGCCAGCAGCCCCAGACAGGGCGCCGGGGAGGAGCAGTTCTTC. Protein sequence: CASSPRQGAGEEQFF.

This clonotype was detected many times. The V call is TRBV30, the J call TRBJ1-4; TRBD1 matches at 7 bases. Per the germline V gene, CDR1 is GTSNPN and CDR2 is SVGIG (reference sequence). CDR3 size: 14 residues. Unmatched junction bases numbered 8, after V lost 0 bases and J lost 10 bases. This CDR3 is CAWSVTQGIGKLFF. CDR3 DNA sequence: TGTGCCTGGAGTGTAACACAGGGGATTGGAAAACTGTTTTTT.

This clonotype was counted at least ten times. The chain couples TRBV19 to TRBJ2-7; D uncertain. From germline, CDR1 is LNHDA and CDR2 SQIVND (reference sequence). V was trimmed by 2 bases and J by 5 bases, leaving 10 bases between them. This CDR3 spans 13 amino acids. The CDR3 region is CASSITYPNEQYF. DNA of the CDR3: TGTGCCAGTAGTATAACGTACCCCAACGAGCAGTACTTC.

At least ten counts were recorded for this clonotype. At one end the junction does not follow the germline gene, possibly because of a read error. The chain couples TRBV6-2 or TRBV6-3 to TRBJ2-1; 12 nucleotides match TRBD2. Germline V CDR1 and CDR2: MNHEY, SVGEGT. This CDR3 comprises 18 residues. CDR3 in amino acids: CASTTTPLAGGPINEQSF. The CDR3 bases are TGTGCCAGCACCACTACCCCCCTAGCGGGGGGGCCTATCAATGAGCAGTCCTTC.

This clonotype was recorded a few times. A much larger clone sits a single nucleotide away, making a read error possible. The chain recombines TRBV5-1 with TRBJ2-1; TRBD1 matches 9 bases. Germline V gene lookup returns CDR1 SGHRS and CDR2 YFSETQ. This CDR3 has 15 residues. The CDR3 DNA sequence: TGCGCCAGCAGCCCGGGGACAGGGAGATACAATGAGCTGTTCTTC. Translated, it gives CASSPGTGRYNELFF.

In this sample, this clonotype turned up many times. This chain links TRBV28 with TRBJ1-6; no clear D gene. The germline gives CDR1 MDHEN, CDR2 SYDVKM. This CDR3 is built from 11 residues. V shed 3 bases and J shed 10 bases, with 4 bases lying between them. The CDR3 coding sequence is TGTGCCAGCAGTTTGGGATCACCCCTCCACTTT. Protein product: CASSLGSPLHF.

Concerning this clonotype itself: Given a much more abundant clone one base away, this may be a read error. This chain joins TRBV7-8 and TRBJ1-4; no clear D. The CDR3 totals 14 residues. Germline V CDR1 and CDR2: SGHVS, FQNEAQ. Written as DNA, the CDR3 is TGTGCCAGCAGCTTAGCCGTGGTTGGTGAAATACTGTTTTTT. This translates into CASSLAVVGEILFF.

This clonotype was found many times. The chain combines TRBV6-1 with TRBJ1-2, with D possibly being TRBD1 (6 bases). V gave up 1 base and J gave up 5 bases, with 11 bases separating them. The length of the CDR3 is 14 residues. Germline V CDR1 and CDR2: MNHNS, SASEGT. Written as DNA, the CDR3 is TGTGCCAGCAGTGAAGTGACAGGCGTTTATGGCTACACCTTC. Its translation is CASSEVTGVYGYTF.

This clonotype was observed many times. V is TRBV9 and J is TRBJ2-3, with a possible D match to TRBD2 (6 bases). Germline CDR1 is SGDLS and CDR2 is YYNGEE. CDR3 size: 15 residues. V lost 1 base to trimming and J lost 2 bases, with 11 bases between them. CDR3 sequence reads: CASSVLGGATDTQYF. CDR3 coding DNA: TGTGCCAGCAGCGTACTCGGGGGAGCCACAGATACGCAGTATTTT.

This clonotype was detected many times. A much larger clonotype is one base distant, so this may be a read error. Here the CDR3 reads CASSLSTLSDTEALF. Here the CDR3 DNA reads TGTGCCAGCAGCTTATCGACCCTTTCGGACACTGAAGCTCTCTTT. This chain links TRBV7-2 with TRBJ1-1; perhaps TRBD1 as D (5 bases). Germline values: CDR1 SGHTA, CDR2 FQGNSA. The CDR3 spans 15 residues.

This clonotype was counted a few times. The chain carries TRBV29-1 and TRBJ1-1; no reliable D call. This CDR3 comprises 12 residues. Trimming shortened V by 6 bases and J by 2 bases, and 10 bases separated the two germline ends. The germline V gene encodes CDR1 SQVTM and CDR2 ANQGSEA. The CDR3 spells CSVRTGNTEAFF. CDR3 bases: TGCAGCGTGCGGACGGGAAACACTGAAGCTTTCTTT.